The 23 T cell receptor beta chains presented below share a single source sample, sequenced in a study of metastatic and nonmetastatic thyroid tumors. All patients were untreated before thyroid surgery. TCRdb reprocessed the PCR reads via MiXCR. The sample shows over 25,000 clones, approximately 11% of them seen only once. Source material: blood. These receptors came from a female donor with papillary thyroid cancer or a benign thyroid nodule (not recorded which). Some clones in this sample may be carry-over from other donors' samples.

The sample holds many counts of this clone. This CDR3 is CASSLAGGPINIQYF. In DNA, the CDR3 is TGTGCCAGCAGTTTAGCGGGAGGGCCTATTAACATTCAGTACTTC. This rearrangement joins TRBV28 to TRBJ2-4, with 9 bases lining up with TRBD2. The length of the CDR3 is 15 residues. V dropped 2 bases and J dropped 7; count of bases not matched to a gene: 6. Germline CDR1 and CDR2: MDHEN and SYDVKM.

This chain uses TRBV6-1 with TRBJ2-7; 11 nucleotides agree with TRBD1. The CDR3 is 14 amino acids. Germline trimming cut 5 bases from V and 4 bases from J; bases unmatched to any gene: 4. The germline V gene has CDR1 MNHNS and CDR2 SASEGT. The CDR3 loop is CASSSGTGGYEQYF. The CDR3, as DNA: TGTGCCAGCAGTTCCGGGACAGGGGGATACGAGCAGTACTTC.

Many counts were recorded for this clone. V is TRBV28 and J is TRBJ2-7, with TRBD1 as a possible D gene (6 bases). This CDR3 is built from 15 residues. Germline assignment: CDR1 MDHEN and CDR2 SYDVKM. V was pared by 5 bases and J by 4 bases, with 18 bases between. CDR3 residues: CASSPGTDSDYEQYF. In nucleotides, the CDR3 is TGTGCCAGCAGTCCCGGGACGGACAGTGATTACGAGCAGTACTTC. Full variable domain (rest looked up from reference TRBV28 and TRBJ2-7): DVKVTQSSRYLVKRTGEKVFLECVQDMDHENMFWYRQDPGLGLRLIYFSYDVKMKEKGDIPEGYSVSREKKERFSLILESASTNQTSMYLCASSPGTDSDYEQYFGPGTRLTVT.

The CDR3 DNA reads TGTGCCAGCAGCTTAGCCGGGGGCGACGAGCAGTACTTC. Protein product: CASSLAGGDEQYF. The V gene is TRBV7-9, the J gene TRBJ2-7; D might be TRBD1 or TRBD2, each matching 6 bases. This CDR3 comprises 13 residues. Germline V gives CDR1 SEHNR, CDR2 FQNEAQ (reference sequence). The germline V and J ends were trimmed by 0 bases and 5 bases, with 8 bases remaining between them.

This clone qualifies as medium-sized (0.01 to 0.1%). This chain connects TRBV12-3 or TRBV12-4 to TRBJ1-2; maybe TRBD1 (6 bases). The CDR3 consists of 14 residues. Trimming stripped 5 bases from V and 5 bases from J, with 15 bases between. CDR3 sequence: CASSPRGFGYGYTF. CDR3 in DNA: TGTGCCAGCAGTCCCAGGGGCTTTGGGTATGGCTACACCTTC.

This clone was observed at least ten times. Since no conserved phenylalanine or tryptophan closes the CDR3, a read error is the likely cause. The chain joins TRBV6-1 to TRBJ1-5; D remains unclear. Germline V gene data show CDR1 as MNHNS and CDR2 as SASEGT. Trimming removed 6 bases at V and 0 bases at J, with 15 bases between. The CDR3 is 16 residues long. CDR3 nucleotide sequence: TGTGCCAGCAGCCGAGCCTCTACAGATAGCAATCAGCCCCAGCATCTT. It specifies CASSRASTDSNQPQHL.

This clone was detected a few times. Since a much larger clone is just one base distant, this may be a read error. The genes are TRBV29-1 and TRBJ2-1, with 9 bases identical to TRBD2. CDR3 length: 15 amino acids. The germline CDR1 and CDR2 sequences are SQVTM and ANQGSEA. Trimming removed 7 bases from V and 6 bases from J; junction bases left unmatched: 13. The CDR3 is CSAPRAGGPPNEQFF. The DNA for the CDR3 is TGCAGCGCCCCCCGGGCGGGAGGGCCTCCCAATGAGCAGTTCTTC.

The sample holds many counts of this clone. The rearrangement uses TRBV27 and TRBJ2-7; tentatively, D is TRBD1 (6 bases). V lost 4 bases and J lost 1, with 11 bases in between. Germline lookup yields CDR1 MNHEY and CDR2 SMNVEV (reference sequence). The CDR3 length is 14 residues. CDR3 bases: TGTGCCAGCAGTTGGGGCAGGGGATCCTACGAGCAGTACTTC. It encodes CASSWGRGSYEQYF.

In its sample, this clone was seen once. This chain uses TRBV20-1 with TRBJ1-1, with D hard to call. Germline assignment: CDR1 DFQATT and CDR2 SNEGSKA (reference sequence). V was shortened by 6 bases and J by 2 bases, with 19 bases between the two germline ends. The CDR3 runs to 15 residues. CDR3 DNA: TGCAGTGCACCCTCTCTCGGAGGGCTAAACACTGAAGCTTTCTTT. It specifies CSAPSLGGLNTEAFF.

This clone has a count of ten or more. The chain is built from TRBV16 and TRBJ1-5; tentatively, D is TRBD1 (6 bases). Between the trimmed V and J ends, which lost 3 bases and 1 base, there was a span of 10 bases. The CDR3 consists of 15 residues. Germline-derived CDR1 and CDR2 are KGHSY and FQNENV. The CDR3, as DNA: TGTGCCAGCAGCCACACGGACAGCAGCAATCAGCCCCAGCATTTT. This gives the protein CASSHTDSSNQPQHF.

The chain recombines TRBV11-3 with TRBJ1-1, with D maybe TRBD1 (6 bases). The CDR3 spans 15 residues. Germline V gives CDR1 SGHNT, CDR2 YENEEA. The CDR3, as DNA: TGTGCAAGAAGCTCTGGGACAAGCCGGAACACTGAAGCTTTCTTT. Its protein is CARSSGTSRNTEAFF.

This clone was picked up many times. The gene calls are TRBV6-1 and TRBJ2-6; TRBD1 might be the D (5 bases). The CDR3 totals 15 residues. Germline CDR1 reads MNHNS; CDR2 reads SASEGT. Trimming pared 6 bases from V and 0 bases from J, leaving 9 bases between. The CDR3 DNA reads TGTGCCAGCAGCCTACAGGTCTCTGGGGCCAACGTCCTGACTTTC. Its translation: CASSLQVSGANVLTF.

In its sample, this clone was seen many times. The J gene is TRBJ2-3, the V gene TRBV10-1; no reliable D call. CDR1 and CDR2 from the germline V gene are WNHNN and SYGVQD (reference sequence). The length of the CDR3 is 11 residues. With 8 bases removed from V and 0 bases from J, the gap between germline ends came to 3 bases. Here the CDR3 reads CASGSTDTQYF. For the CDR3, the DNA is TGCGCCAGCGGGAGCACAGATACGCAGTATTTT.

The table lists this clone with many counts. The chain carries TRBV3-1 and TRBJ2-5; D is perhaps TRBD2 (6 bases). Germline values: CDR1 LGHDT, CDR2 YNNKEL (reference sequence). This CDR3 region has 15 residues. The V end was cut by 9 bases, the J end by 5 bases, with 22 bases between. The CDR3 bases are TGTGCCAGTCGCATCAATCGGGAGAAGGGGGAGACCCAGTACTTC. It is translated as CASRINREKGETQYF.

Comments on this clone: One end of the junction fails to match germline, which may point to a read error. This chain connects TRBV9 to TRBJ2-3; weak D call: TRBD2 (6 bases). Germline V gene lookup returns CDR1 SGDLS and CDR2 YYNGEE. The CDR3 is 17 amino acids. CDR3 bases: TGTGCCAGCAGCACGACGACGACTAGAGGATACACAGGTACGCAGTATTTT. It is translated as CASSTTTTRGYTGTQYF. Combining the CDR3 with reference TRBV9 and TRBJ2-3 gives the whole variable domain DSGVTQTPKHLITATGQRVTLRCSPRSGDLSVYWYQQSLDQGLQFLIQYYNGEERAKGNILERFSAQQFPDLHSELNLSSLELGDSALYFCASSTTTTRGYTGTQYFGPGTRLTVL.

Ten or more counts support this clone. The rearrangement links TRBV3-1 to TRBJ1-2; tentative D call: TRBD1 (6 bases). CDR3 length: 12 residues. The V gene's germline CDR1 is LGHDT and CDR2 YNNKEL (reference sequence). With 4 bases removed from V and 6 bases from J, the gap between germline ends came to 9 bases. CDR3 in amino acids: CASSPHRDGYTF. The CDR3 DNA reads as TGTGCCAGCAGCCCTCACAGGGATGGCTACACCTTC.

This clone has at least ten counts. The chain employs TRBV12-3 or TRBV12-4 and TRBJ1-4; no clear D gene. V shed 8 bases and J shed 5 bases, with 12 bases lying between them. This CDR3 contains 13 residues. As DNA, the CDR3 is TGTGCCAGCCGACAAGAGGAAAATGAAAAACTGTTTTTT. The encoded protein is CASRQEENEKLFF.

This clone was counted many times. The genes are TRBV20-1 and TRBJ2-7; no reliable D call. The CDR3 extends over 13 amino acids. Germline assignment: CDR1 DFQATT and CDR2 SNEGSKA (reference sequence). Deletions cut 5 bases from V and 1 base from J, with 12 bases between. The DNA for the CDR3 is TGCAGTGCTCCGACTGAGAGGTCCTACGAGCAGTACTTC. This gives the protein CSAPTERSYEQYF.

CDR3 sequence reads: CASSLLWVGGYTF. CDR3 nucleotide sequence: TGTGCCAGCAGTTTACTCTGGGTGGGGGGCTACACCTTC. The J gene is TRBJ1-2, the V gene TRBV12-3 or TRBV12-4; D is unclear. Trimming left V 2 bases short and J 8 bases short, with 12 bases between. This CDR3 has 13 amino acids.

The sample holds many counts of this clone. The gene calls are TRBV4-3 and TRBJ2-1; 9 bases line up with TRBD2. Germline V lookup: CDR1 LGHNA, CDR2 YSLEER. The J segment lost 0 bases and the V segment lost 4 bases, leaving 7 bases of the junction unmatched. The CDR3 has 17 residues. CDR3 region: CASSRSLAGSSYNEQFF. The CDR3 nucleotides are TGCGCCAGCAGCCGTAGCCTAGCGGGGAGCTCCTACAATGAGCAGTTCTTC.

This chain joins TRBV4-2 and TRBJ2-3, with TRBD1 matching 8 bases. The CDR3 runs to 16 residues. Trimming at V came to 3 bases and at J to 7 bases, leaving 12 bases not matched to a gene. Germline values: CDR1 LGHNA, CDR2 YNFKEQ. CDR3 residues: CASSHAGTGPQNTQYF. In nucleotides, the CDR3 is TGTGCCAGCAGCCATGCCGGGACAGGCCCACAAAATACGCAGTATTTT.

Sample share makes this clone medium-sized. The sample has other DNA sequences that encode this CDR3 too. The chain has TRBV28 and TRBJ2-7, with 7 bases that match TRBD2. Germline V gene lookup returns CDR1 MDHEN and CDR2 SYDVKM. The CDR3 consists of 14 residues. V was pared by 9 bases and J by 0 bases, with 8 bases of the junction left unmatched. The CDR3 coding sequence is TGTGCCAGTACCCGAGCGGGGAGCTCCTACGAGCAGTACTTC. Its protein is CASTRAGSSYEQYF.

In its sample, this clone was seen many times. The chain couples TRBV20-1 to TRBJ1-1; D is perhaps TRBD1 (5 bases). The germline V and J ends were trimmed by 4 bases and 1 base, with 13 bases remaining between them. This CDR3 has 14 residues. In germline, CDR1 is DFQATT, CDR2 SNEGSKA (reference sequence). The CDR3 protein is CSATGISGNTEAFF. CDR3 in DNA: TGCAGTGCTACAGGGATTTCCGGGAACACTGAAGCTTTCTTT.